This entry features one T cell receptor (beta chain) sequence. This clonotype was seen only a few times. The antigen it binds to is not known. This clone may be a read error of a much larger clone one base away. The sample's time point label is to be understood as: newly diagnosed GD, antithyroid drugs for less than 3 months. For both TCR sequencing and RNA sequencing, RNA was extracted from PBMCs using TRIzol. Graves' disease was diagnosed according to American Thyroid Association guidelines. Recruitment of patients was carried out at an endocrinology department in Xi'an, China. Each patient gave around 9.2 milliliters of peripheral blood, collected in an EDTA anticoagulant tube. PBMCs were isolated by Ficoll Paque Plus density gradient separation without further T cell sorting. An Agilent 2100 Bioanalyzer and agarose gel were used to check RNA quality, while a NanoDrop 2000 measured RNA concentration.

Library generation was performed with multiplex PCR. The run used an Illumina HiSeq 4000. CDR3 regions were amplified by Arm-PCR with iRepertoire HTBI primers to construct TCR beta libraries. Gel purification was performed on PCR products prior to sequencing. Per the authors' processing: Gene usage analysis of CDR3 amino acid clonotypes relied on the roughly 60 TRBV and about 15 TRBJ segments identified across samples. COPE and FqMerger were used to merge filtered high-quality paired reads into contigs. BLAST was used to align contigs to IMGT TRBV, TRBD and TRBJ reference genes, and CDR3 was defined according to IMGT. Any clonotype with a frequency above 0.1% was counted as a highly expanded clone. Shannon entropy served as the measure of repertoire diversity, while the Gini coefficient captured V-J evenness. Clonotypes shared by more than one individual were considered public. TCRdb reprocessed the public reads (quality trimming at Q25 with fastp, clone calling with MiXCR) and kept in-frame beta chains. CDR3 protein sequences are deduplicated, and each keeps its most common genes and DNA. The V and J calls and clone size are TCRdb's, not the authors'. The sample table shows some 350,000 distinct CDR3 sequences, and 15% to 20% are seen once. The ten largest clones represent roughly 21% of the sample.

These data are taken from a study of regulatory T cells in long-lasting Graves disease (dated by TCRdb to the early 2020s). Study-wide context: In the newly diagnosed Graves' disease group, patients had been taking antithyroid drugs for less than 3 months. This study used TCR sequencing and RNA sequencing of peripheral blood to compare persistent Graves' disease patients against newly diagnosed Graves' disease patients. The study was registered as a clinical trial and conducted in China. A total of about 33 samples underwent TCR sequencing: 13 from persistent and about 20 from newly diagnosed Graves' disease patients.

CDR1 is given as SGHAT and CDR2 as FQNNGV, both from the germline V gene. Trimming costs V 5 bases and J 1 base, and their ends lie 9 bases apart. The CDR3 numbers 14 residues from cysteine through phenylalanine. The sequence is cut down to CDR3 DNA, 42 bases in frame from base 1. General findings and caveats noted by the study authors: The authors acknowledged the small sample size as a limitation that may reduce accuracy. Lower TCR Shannon entropy and fewer highly expanded clones were observed in persistent Graves' disease patients than in newly diagnosed patients, which suggested clonal expansion. Peripheral blood alone was examined, since thyroid tissue, which constituted the primary lesion, could not be accessed. Persistent patients shared more public clonotypes among themselves (2,741) than newly diagnosed patients did (approximately 970). Sequencing and analysis were limited to the TCR beta chain. TRBV28, TRBJ1-2 and TRBJ2-5 were preferentially used in persistent disease, while TRBV20-1 and TRBJ2-1 were favored in newly diagnosed disease.

This sample was also put to use in a study of T cells in Graves' hyperthyroidism and ophthalmopathy. As that second paper reports: Graves' hyperthyroidism was defined as stable when no progression to ophthalmopathy occurred over 18 months of follow-up. The hyperthyroidism patients were between 18 and 65 years old and newly diagnosed, with a disease duration of less than 2 months. Any patient with an uncontrolled infection, another autoimmune disease, pregnancy or lactation was excluded. Diagnoses were established on the basis of clinical symptoms, serum thyroxine and TRAb, thyroid ultrasound, and orbital computed tomography. For the first round of RT-PCR on the TCR CDR3, the HTBI primer set was used together with the Qiagen OneStep RT-PCR kit. Most expanded thyroid clonotypes (frequency above 0.001) were also detected in blood, a finding suggesting that blood repertoires may reflect thyroid immune responses. A 13 V-J signature model separated ophthalmopathy from stable hyperthyroidism, with 87.88% sensitivity and roughly 82% specificity in cross-validation and 80%/75% in testing. In validation, the model predicted progression to ophthalmopathy with over 65% sensitivity and 72% to 75% specificity, a median of 6.5 months before onset. To identify TCR V-J signatures that set the groups apart, the researchers used a discovery cohort of about a hundred patients, made up of about 44 with Graves' ophthalmopathy and some 55 with stable Graves' hyperthyroidism. Whether ophthalmopathy could be predicted prospectively was tested in an independent validation cohort made up of about 20 hyperthyroidism patients plus 17 patients who later progressed to ophthalmopathy. The roughly 94 discovery patients were randomly divided into training and test sets at a 7:3 ratio. In addition, the study compared T-cell repertoires in thyroid tissue and in blood from five or six Graves' hyperthyroidism patients. After blood sampling, hyperthyroidism patients were treated with methimazole at a starting dose of 30 mg daily, and ophthalmopathy patients were treated with high-dose intravenous methylprednisolone. The libraries were constructed in a second round of multiplex PCR and then size-selected and purified. Paired-end sequencing of the libraries was performed with 100 bp reads on an Illumina HiSeq2000. Raw data were processed with SOAPnuke, discarding reads with adapters, uncalled bases, mean Phred below 15, or no exact constant-primer or identifier match. COPE v1.2.5 was used to merge high-quality paired reads, and clonotypes were defined as unique nucleotide sequences. MiTCR v1.1 was used to align the clonotypes against IMGT TRBV, TRBD and TRBJ reference segments. The analysis included only V-J combinations with a frequency above 0.0001, which together covered about 99% of the repertoires. The TCS score was defined as F50 (clonal expansion) divided by E x V (chaos), with BLOSUM62-based TCRdist calculated between CDR3 peptides within each V-J. Welch's t-statistics and random forest reduced 500 to 650 V-J features to 13, which were used in a naive Bayes classifier (R e1071). Sample size was not statistically predetermined, and blinding of investigators to group allocation was not performed. The paper reports TCR Vbeta CDR3 sequencing of approximately 140 peripheral blood samples: around 41 ophthalmopathy, fewer than 80 hyperthyroidism and around 17 progressor patients.

The chain was built from TRBV11-2 and TRBJ2-1; TRBD1 is a possible D gene, resting on 5 matching bases. The receptor was derived from a woman aged 18 to 35 with Graves disease. Donor details come from another sample of the same person, matched by shared clones. The specimen was peripheral blood mononuclear cells (PBMCs), collected at new diagnosis, from a patient treated with antithyroid drugs. The CDR3 protein is CASSQDMSYNEQFF. The nucleotides read TGTGCCAGCAGCCAGGACATGTCCTACAATGAGCAGTTCTTC. Reference TRBV11-2 and TRBJ2-1 proteins supply the regions before and after the CDR3; the full variable domain is: EAGVAQSPRYKIIEKRQSVAFWCNPISGHATLYWYQQILGQGPKLLIQFQNNGVVDDSQLPKDRFSAERLKGVDSTLKIQPAKLEDSAVYLCASSQDMSYNEQFFGPGTRLTVL.